The 10 T cell receptor beta chains listed next were all sequenced from one sample in a study of blood T cells in healthy people across ages. Then a second PCR, running about 6 to 11 cycles, was carried out with a sample-barcoded 5' primer and a J-beta primer mix. TCRdb re-analysed the 5' RACE reads in MiXCR, keeping a single row per CDR3 protein. Of around 500,000 distinct CDR3 sequences in the sample, around half are singletons; the top ten hold around 23%. Sequenced: blood. The receptors shown here come from an older man in good health.

This clonotype was detected only a few times. V gene TRBV12-3 or TRBV12-4 combines with J gene TRBJ2-3; 11 nucleotides match TRBD2. Germline trimming cut 6 bases from V and 6 bases from J; bases unmatched to any gene: 8. The CDR3 runs to 15 residues. The CDR3 bases are TGTGCCAGCAGCTCAACTAGCGGGGGACGCGATACGCAGTATTTT. Protein sequence: CASSSTSGGRDTQYF.

Many counts were recorded for this clonotype. The gene calls are TRBV7-9 and TRBJ2-7; D is undetermined. The germline V and J ends were trimmed by 5 bases and 6 bases, with 11 bases remaining between them. Per the germline V gene, CDR1 is SEHNR and CDR2 is FQNEAQ (reference sequence). The CDR3 sequence is 12 residues long. The CDR3 loop is CASSRQNFEQYF. CDR3 nucleotide sequence: TGTGCCAGCAGCCGTCAGAATTTCGAGCAGTACTTC.

This clonotype was detected only a few times. V usage is TRBV6-2 or TRBV6-3 and J usage is TRBJ2-5; the D gene is possibly TRBD2 (7 bases). The CDR3 runs 13 residues. Per the germline V gene, CDR1 is MNHEY and CDR2 is SVGEGT. V shed 2 bases and J shed 4 bases, with 8 bases lying between them. Here the CDR3 reads CASSYAGAETQYF. CDR3 DNA sequence: TGTGCCAGCAGTTACGCGGGGGCAGAGACCCAGTACTTC.

The chain employs TRBV29-1 and TRBJ2-4; the match to TRBD2 covers 7 bases. The DNA end favors TRBJ2-5, so the J call may be wrong. Germline V lookup: CDR1 SQVTM, CDR2 ANQGSEA. This CDR3 comprises 14 residues. The CDR3 spells CSVEGGSSSETQYF. The CDR3 DNA is TGCAGCGTTGAGGGGGGGAGCAGTTCGGAGACCCAGTACTTC.

The gene calls are TRBV10-3 and TRBJ2-3, with unresolved D. Germline V CDR1 and CDR2: ENHRY, SYGVKD. Deletions cut 6 bases from V and 2 bases from J, with 3 bases between. The CDR3 covers 11 residues. As DNA, the CDR3 is TGTGCCATCAGGGCCACAGATACGCAGTATTTT. As protein: CAIRATDTQYF.

This clonotype showed up just a few times. The chain carries TRBV11-1 and TRBJ2-7; the D gene is possibly TRBD1 (5 bases). In germline, CDR1 is SGHAT, CDR2 FQDESV (reference sequence). Trimming removed 1 base at V and 2 bases at J, with 12 bases between. CDR3 length: 15 amino acids. The CDR3 DNA follows: TGTGCCAGCAGCTTAGAAGGGGCGGTCGCCTACGAGCAGTACTTC. This translates into CASSLEGAVAYEQYF. Based on the CDR3 plus reference TRBV11-1 and TRBJ2-7, the full variable domain is EAEVAQSPRYKITEKSQAVAFWCDPISGHATLYWYRQILGQGPELLVQFQDESVVDDSQLPKDRFSAERLKGVDSTLKIQPAELGDSAMYLCASSLEGAVAYEQYFGPGTRLTVT.

This chain connects TRBV29-1 to TRBJ1-3; D not resolved. This CDR3 region has 12 residues. Between the trimmed V and J ends, which lost 4 bases and 8 bases, there was a span of 12 bases. Germline loops: CDR1 SQVTM, CDR2 ANQGSEA. CDR3 in DNA: TGCAGCGTTGCCGGGTATAGAGACACCATATATTTT. As protein: CSVAGYRDTIYF.

This sequence joins TRBV3-1 and TRBJ1-6; unclear D gene. V was cut by 1 base and J by 7 bases, with 11 bases left in between. Germline V gives CDR1 LGHDT, CDR2 YNNKEL (reference sequence). The CDR3 extends over 15 amino acids. The CDR3 region has the DNA TGTGCCAGCAGCCAAGTTTTGTGGCCCAATTCACCCCTCCACTTT. It encodes CASSQVLWPNSPLHF.

The rearrangement links TRBV27 to TRBJ2-7; no clear D gene. The CDR3 has 13 amino acids. V gave up 8 bases and J gave up 0 bases, with 11 bases separating them. Germline V gene lookup returns CDR1 MNHEY and CDR2 SMNVEV (reference sequence). The CDR3 here is CASGQQSSYEQYF. The DNA for the CDR3 is TGTGCCAGCGGTCAGCAGAGCTCCTACGAGCAGTACTTC.

V is TRBV9 and J is TRBJ2-7; D remains unclear. V lost 0 bases to trimming and J lost 0 bases, with 10 bases between them. The length of the CDR3 is 15 residues. Germline-derived CDR1 and CDR2 are SGDLS and YYNGEE. CDR3 sequence: CASSVGGASSYEQYF. Here the CDR3 DNA reads TGTGCCAGCAGCGTAGGTGGAGCCAGCTCCTACGAGCAGTACTTC.